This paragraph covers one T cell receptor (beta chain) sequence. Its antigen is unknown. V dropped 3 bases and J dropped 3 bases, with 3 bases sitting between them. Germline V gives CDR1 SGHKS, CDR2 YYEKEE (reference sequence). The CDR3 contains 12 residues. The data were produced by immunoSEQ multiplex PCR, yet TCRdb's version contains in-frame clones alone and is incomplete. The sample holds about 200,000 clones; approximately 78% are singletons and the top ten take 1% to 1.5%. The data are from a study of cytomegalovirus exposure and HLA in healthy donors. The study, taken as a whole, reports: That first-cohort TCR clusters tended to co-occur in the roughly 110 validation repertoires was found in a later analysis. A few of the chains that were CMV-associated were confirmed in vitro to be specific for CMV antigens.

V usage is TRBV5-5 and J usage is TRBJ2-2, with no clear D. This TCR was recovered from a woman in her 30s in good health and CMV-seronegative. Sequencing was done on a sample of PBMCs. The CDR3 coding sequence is TGTGCCAGCAGCTCATACACCGGGGAGCTGTTTTTT. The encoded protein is CASSSYTGELFF. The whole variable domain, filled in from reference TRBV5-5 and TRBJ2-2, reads DAGVTQSPTHLIKTRGQQVTLRCSPISGHKSVSWYQQVLGQGPQFIFQYYEKEERGRGNFPDRFSARQFPNYSSELNVNALLLGDSALYLCASSSYTGELFFGEGSRLTVL.